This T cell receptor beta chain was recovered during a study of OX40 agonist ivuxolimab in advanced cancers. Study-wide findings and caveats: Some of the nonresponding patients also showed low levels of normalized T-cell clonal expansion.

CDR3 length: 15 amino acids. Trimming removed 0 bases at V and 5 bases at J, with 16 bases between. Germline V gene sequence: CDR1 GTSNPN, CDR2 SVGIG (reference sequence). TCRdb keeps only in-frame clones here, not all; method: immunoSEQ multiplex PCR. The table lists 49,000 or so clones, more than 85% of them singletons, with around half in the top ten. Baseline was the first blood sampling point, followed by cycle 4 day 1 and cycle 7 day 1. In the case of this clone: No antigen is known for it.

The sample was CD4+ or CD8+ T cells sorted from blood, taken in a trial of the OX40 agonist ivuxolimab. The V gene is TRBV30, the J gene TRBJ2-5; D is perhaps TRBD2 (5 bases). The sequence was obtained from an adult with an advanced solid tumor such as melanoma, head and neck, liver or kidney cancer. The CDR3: CAWSVGLAPGETQYF. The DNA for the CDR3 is TGTGCCTGGAGTGTAGGGCTAGCTCCCGGTGAGACCCAGTACTTC.